What follows is one T cell receptor beta chain and its context. 5'RACE template switching produced TCR cDNA carrying a universal primer site and UMIs. TCRdb re-called the 5' RACE reads through MiXCR, storing one row per CDR3 protein. The profile shows 600,000 to 750,000 distinct CDR3 sequences, roughly an eighth of them singletons. The data originate from a study of T cells after yellow fever vaccination. The CDR3 is made up of 13 amino acids. The V end lost 1 base, the J end lost 4 bases, and 7 bases lay between the germline ends. Germline CDR1 and CDR2: LNHNV and YYDKDF (reference sequence). The receptor was isolated from a man younger than 45 who received the YFV17D yellow fever vaccine. The sequenced sample was PBMCs, obtained on the day of the yellow fever booster vaccination. The chain couples TRBV15 to TRBJ2-5, with D possibly matching TRBD2 (6 bases). Written as DNA, the CDR3 is TGTGCCACCAGCAGAGCAGCGGGAGAGACCCAGTACTTC. This sequence encodes CATSRAAGETQYF.